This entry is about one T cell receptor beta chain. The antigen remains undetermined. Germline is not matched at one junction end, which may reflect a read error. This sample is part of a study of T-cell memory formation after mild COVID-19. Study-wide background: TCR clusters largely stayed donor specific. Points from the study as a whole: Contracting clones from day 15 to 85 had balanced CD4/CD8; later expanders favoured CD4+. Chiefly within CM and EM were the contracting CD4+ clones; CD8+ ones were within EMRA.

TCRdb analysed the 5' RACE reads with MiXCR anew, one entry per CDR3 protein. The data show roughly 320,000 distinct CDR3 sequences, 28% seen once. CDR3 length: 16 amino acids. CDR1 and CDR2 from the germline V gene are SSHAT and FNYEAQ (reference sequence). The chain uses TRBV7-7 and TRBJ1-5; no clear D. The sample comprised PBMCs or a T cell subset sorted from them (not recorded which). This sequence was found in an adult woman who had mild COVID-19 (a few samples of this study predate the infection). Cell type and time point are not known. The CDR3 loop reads CASSQIGPLVDQPQHF. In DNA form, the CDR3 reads TGTGCTAGCAGCCAGATCGGCCCGTTAGTCGATCAGCCCCAGCATTTT.